Shown below are 11 T cell receptor beta chains from a single sample sequenced in a study of CD8 T cells in ankylosing spondylitis (TCRdb year 2017). Their specific antigens are unknown. Points the paper makes about the study in general: Blood from ankylosing spondylitis patients appeared to be characterized by a TCR beta motif made up of under ten highly homologous amino acid variants.

Library creation used 5' RACE. Sequencing instrument: Illumina HiSeq 2500. Starting from the raw public reads, TCRdb applied fastp trimming at Q25, assembled clones with MiXCR and retained in-frame beta chains. Duplicate CDR3 protein sequences are folded into a single record with the most common DNA and genes. For this sample the table gives some 840,000 distinct CDR3 sequences, of which 12% were detected only once. The ten most abundant clones make up 0.51% of the sample. The specimen sequenced was blood, either unsorted or a sorted T cell fraction (not recorded which). The origin of the receptors is a male donor with ankylosing spondylitis.

This clonotype has just a few counts. The V gene is TRBV7-2, the J gene TRBJ2-3; D is unresolved. The CDR3 is made up of 12 amino acids. V was trimmed by 5 bases and J by 7 bases, leaving 10 bases between them. Looked up from germline, CDR1 is SGHTA and CDR2 is FQGNSA. CDR3 sequence reads: CASSPQRYTQYF. In DNA form, the CDR3 reads TGTGCCAGCAGCCCACAGAGATATACGCAGTATTTT. Supplemented by reference TRBV7-2 and TRBJ2-3, the full variable domain reads GAGVSQSPSNKVTEKGKDVELRCDPISGHTALYWYRQSLGQGLEFLIYFQGNSAPDKSGLPSDRFSAERTGGSVSTLTIQRTQQEDSAVYLCASSPQRYTQYFGPGTRLTVL.

This clonotype was seen a few times. The CDR3 sequence: CATSDGRQGVTDTQYF. CDR3 bases: TGTGCCACCAGTGATGGGAGACAGGGTGTTACAGATACGCAGTATTTT. The chain has TRBV24-1 and TRBJ2-3, with TRBD1 matching 7 bases. CDR1 is KGHDR and CDR2 is SFDVKD in the germline V gene. Trimming at V came to 3 bases and at J to 3 bases, leaving 8 bases not matched to a gene. The CDR3 totals 16 residues.

In this sample, this clonotype turned up many times. The chain uses TRBV12-3 or TRBV12-4 and TRBJ2-7; D is possibly TRBD1 (6 bases). The CDR3 consists of 14 residues. Trimming removed 3 bases at V and 5 bases at J, with 14 bases between. CDR3 nucleotide sequence: TGTGCCAGCAGTTTGAGGGGGAGTAGCGACGAGCAGTACTTC. Protein sequence: CASSLRGSSDEQYF.

This sequence joins TRBV20-1 and TRBJ1-1; tentatively, D is TRBD1 (6 bases). Trimming took 6 bases from V and 4 from J, leaving 15 bases between them. This CDR3 is 13 amino acids long. The germline V gene has CDR1 DFQATT and CDR2 SNEGSKA (reference sequence). CDR3: CSATTGLSTEAFF. The CDR3 DNA reads TGCAGTGCAACGACAGGTCTGAGCACTGAAGCTTTCTTT.

The chain employs TRBV7-8 and TRBJ2-5; 8 bases align to TRBD2. Trimming took 4 bases from V and 1 from J; bases not matched to a gene: 8. In germline, CDR1 is SGHVS, CDR2 FQNEAQ. CDR3 length: 16 residues. For the CDR3, the DNA is TGTGCCAGCAGCTGGGGGGCGGGGGGCACCCAAGAGACCCAGTACTTC. Translating it yields CASSWGAGGTQETQYF. Supplemented by reference TRBV7-8 and TRBJ2-5, the full variable domain reads GAGVSQSPRYKVAKRGQDVALRCDPISGHVSLFWYQQALGQGPEFLTYFQNEAQLDKSGLPSDRFFAERPEGSVSTLKIQRTQQEDSAVYLCASSWGAGGTQETQYFGPGTRLLVL.

This clonotype came up a few times. This sequence joins TRBV7-2 and TRBJ2-5; D ambiguous. Trimming left V 5 bases short and J 2 bases short, with 9 bases between. Germline V gene data show CDR1 as SGHTA and CDR2 as FQGNSA. The CDR3 extends over 13 amino acids. The DNA for the CDR3 is TGTGCCAGCAGCACCAACAGACAAGAGACCCAGTACTTC. Its translation is CASSTNRQETQYF.

The chain carries TRBV9 and TRBJ2-1; 9 bases map to TRBD2. The CDR3 spans 16 residues. From germline, CDR1 is SGDLS and CDR2 YYNGEE. Trimming cost V 3 bases and J 7 bases; bases outside gene matches: 11. CDR3 sequence reads: CASSAPGLAGRNEQFF. The CDR3 DNA reads TGTGCCAGCAGCGCCCCCGGGCTAGCGGGGAGGAATGAGCAGTTCTTC.

The genes are TRBV20-1 and TRBJ1-2; 7 nucleotides line up with TRBD1. Germline V CDR1 and CDR2: DFQATT, SNEGSKA (reference sequence). Trimming removed 5 bases from V and 1 base from J; junction bases left unmatched: 13. CDR3 length: 16 amino acids. Here the CDR3 DNA reads TGCAGTGCTCCCCGGTCGGGGACAGAGAATAACTATGGCTACACCTTC. Its translation: CSAPRSGTENNYGYTF.

In this sample, this clonotype turned up a few times. The chain combines TRBV7-2 with TRBJ2-5; D is unclear. V lost 5 bases and J 10 bases, leaving 14 bases between the germline ends. From germline, CDR1 is SGHTA and CDR2 FQGNSA. This CDR3 comprises 12 residues. The CDR3 nucleotides are TGTGCCAGCAGCCCAGACCGCACCCACCAGTACTTC. This translates into CASSPDRTHQYF.

This clonotype was found a few times. The chain joins TRBV15 to TRBJ1-1; the match to TRBD1 covers 10 bases. Unmatched junction bases numbered 9, after V lost 1 base and J lost 4 bases. The V gene's germline CDR1 is LNHNV and CDR2 YYDKDF (reference sequence). This CDR3 is built from 17 residues. The CDR3 bases are TGTGCCACCAGCAGAGCCTATCCCGGGACAGGGGTCACTGAAGCTTTCTTT. It codes for CATSRAYPGTGVTEAFF.

This clonotype was seen a handful of times. The chain uses TRBV4-2 and TRBJ2-6, with D unresolved. The CDR3 contains 16 residues. Germline V gene lookup returns CDR1 LGHNA and CDR2 YNFKEQ. V was shortened by 3 bases and J by 0 bases, with 9 bases between the two germline ends. The DNA for the CDR3 is TGTGCCAGCAGCCAGTCGGCGTACTCTGGGGCCAACGTCCTGACTTTC. It is translated as CASSQSAYSGANVLTF.